Presented here are 11 T cell receptor beta chains from one specimen sequenced in a study of blood T cells in healthy people across ages. A second PCR, run for roughly 7 to 12 cycles, used a sample-barcoded 5' primer plus a J-beta primer mix. From the 5' RACE reads, TCRdb called clonotypes with MiXCR, one entry per CDR3 protein. The sample records about 1.4 million distinct CDR3 sequences, approximately 59% being singletons. Sequences were obtained from blood. These receptors were obtained from a young man in good health.

About this clonotype itself: It may be a read error: a sequence one base away is much more abundant. The chain combines TRBV18 with TRBJ2-5, with D maybe TRBD2 (6 bases). The V gene's germline CDR1 is KGHSH and CDR2 LQKENI. Trimming removed 6 bases at V and 11 bases at J, with 31 bases between. The CDR3 is 17 residues long. CDR3 loop: CASSPGPTNTRLSGQYF. In DNA form, the CDR3 reads TGTGCCAGCTCGCCGGGCCCAACCAACACACGCCTAAGCGGGCAGTACTTC.

V usage is TRBV6-4 and J usage is TRBJ2-3; D gene ambiguous. This CDR3 has 12 amino acids. Germline V gene data show CDR1 as MRHNA and CDR2 as SNTAGT. Trimming removed 4 bases at V and 2 bases at J, with 4 bases between. The CDR3 DNA follows: TGTGCCAGCAGTGTTTACACAGATACGCAGTATTTT. The encoded protein is CASSVYTDTQYF.

The chain carries TRBV11-2 and TRBJ2-2; D may be TRBD1 or TRBD2 (5 bases each). There are 15 residues in the CDR3. Germline CDR1 reads SGHAT; CDR2 reads FQNNGV. V gave up 4 bases and J gave up 2 bases, with 11 bases separating them. The CDR3 nucleotides read TGTGCCAGCAGCTCTTTCGGGGCTAACACCGGGGAGCTGTTTTTT. Translation: CASSSFGANTGELFF. The whole variable domain, remainder taken from reference TRBV11-2 and TRBJ2-2, is EAGVAQSPRYKIIEKRQSVAFWCNPISGHATLYWYQQILGQGPKLLIQFQNNGVVDDSQLPKDRFSAERLKGVDSTLKIQPAKLEDSAVYLCASSSFGANTGELFFGEGSRLTVL.

The chain links TRBV27 to TRBJ2-2, with D perhaps TRBD1 or TRBD2 (5 bases each). V dropped 5 bases and J dropped 6 bases, with 16 bases sitting between them. The length of the CDR3 is 15 residues. Germline-derived CDR1 and CDR2 are MNHEY and SMNVEV (reference sequence). CDR3 DNA: TGTGCCAGCAGTCCGCAGGGTGGGAGCGCCGGGGAGCTGTTTTTT. Protein product: CASSPQGGSAGELFF.

This clonotype has a handful of counts. The chain has TRBV3-1 and TRBJ2-5, with D hard to call. From germline, CDR1 is LGHDT and CDR2 YNNKEL (reference sequence). V lost 2 bases and J 4 bases, leaving 5 bases between the germline ends. The CDR3 is 12 residues long. As DNA, the CDR3 is TGTGCCAGCAGCCAACAGGTAGAGACCCAGTACTTC. This sequence encodes CASSQQVETQYF.

J is TRBJ2-1 and V is TRBV12-3 or TRBV12-4; D possibly corresponds to TRBD2 (6 bases). The CDR3 consists of 13 residues. Trimming took 8 bases from V and 8 from J, leaving 16 bases between them. The CDR3 sequence: CASDRRGKDEQFF. For the CDR3, the DNA is TGTGCCAGCGACCGTCGGGGGAAGGATGAGCAGTTCTTC.

The chain recombines TRBV12-3 or TRBV12-4 with TRBJ1-4; D unclear. The CDR3 spans 16 residues. The ends were cut back, 3 bases at V and 4 bases at J, with 15 bases in the middle. The CDR3 reads CASSFKPGGSNEKLFF. The CDR3 bases are TGTGCCAGCAGTTTCAAACCCGGCGGCAGTAATGAAAAACTGTTTTTT.

The CDR3 region is CASSFRERLVRQYF. The CDR3 nucleotides are TGTGCCAGCAGCTTCCGGGAGCGCCTGGTTCGGCAGTACTTC. The chain employs TRBV11-2 and TRBJ2-7, with D possibly being TRBD2 (6 bases). V was clipped by 3 bases and J by 9 bases, with 18 bases between them. This CDR3 has 14 amino acids. Per germline, CDR1 SGHAT and CDR2 FQNNGV.

This clonotype was recorded a few times. The J gene is TRBJ2-1, the V gene TRBV6-2 or TRBV6-3, with 8 bases identical to TRBD1. The germline CDR1 and CDR2 sequences are MNHEY and SVGEGT. After removal of 2 bases from V and 5 bases from J, the junction contained 11 bases not matched to a gene. The length of the CDR3 is 17 residues. As DNA, the CDR3 is TGTGCCAGCAGTTACCCTTCGGACAGGGAGGACAACAATGAGCAGTTCTTC. The encoded protein is CASSYPSDREDNNEQFF.

The chain links TRBV20-1 to TRBJ2-4; D remains unclear. The DNA matches TRBJ2-7 better at its end, which makes the J call doubtful. The length of the CDR3 is 13 residues. The V gene's germline CDR1 is DFQATT and CDR2 SNEGSKA (reference sequence). In nucleotides, the CDR3 is TGCAGTGCTAGGGGCTTTCAGGCCTACGAGCAGTACTTC. It yields the protein CSARGFQAYEQYF.

In this sample, this clonotype turned up once. V is TRBV20-1 and J is TRBJ2-2; the D is unclear. This CDR3 is built from 14 residues. With 3 bases removed from V and 3 bases from J, the gap between germline ends came to 11 bases. Germline values: CDR1 DFQATT, CDR2 SNEGSKA (reference sequence). CDR3 sequence: CSARVNRDTGELFF. As DNA, the CDR3 is TGCAGTGCTAGGGTTAATAGGGACACCGGGGAGCTGTTTTTT.